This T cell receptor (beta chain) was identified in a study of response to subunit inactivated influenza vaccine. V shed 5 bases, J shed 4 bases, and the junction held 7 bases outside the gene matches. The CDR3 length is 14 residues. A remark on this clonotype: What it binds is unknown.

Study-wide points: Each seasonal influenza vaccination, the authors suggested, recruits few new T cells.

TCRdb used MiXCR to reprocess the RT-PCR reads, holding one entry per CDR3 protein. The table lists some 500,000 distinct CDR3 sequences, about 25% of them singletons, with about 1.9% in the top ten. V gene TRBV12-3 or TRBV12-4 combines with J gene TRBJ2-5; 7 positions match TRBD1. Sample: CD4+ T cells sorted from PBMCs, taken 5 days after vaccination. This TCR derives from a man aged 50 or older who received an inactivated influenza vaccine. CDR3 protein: CASSRQGVTETQYF. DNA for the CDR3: TGTGCCAGCAGTCGACAGGGAGTTACAGAGACCCAGTACTTC.